The table lists the clone carrying this TCR beta chain with a few counts. As yet, its antigen is unknown. These data are taken from a study of early T cells in non-severe SARS-CoV-2 infection. Overall study: Sequencing of bulk RNA from unsorted whole blood was done, without chain pairing.

Study findings and constraints: Anti-spike CD8 specificities were favored by VDJdb matching, whose results missed private and CD4 specificities.

Separate cDNA molecules each had unique molecular identifiers attached to them. TCRdb called the 5' RACE reads again in MiXCR, with one record for every CDR3 protein. Among some 51,000 distinct CDR3 sequences listed, about 16% were seen once. The specimen was whole blood, collected at baseline. This receptor was obtained from an adult who was a healthcare worker with PCR-confirmed SARS-CoV-2 infection or an uninfected control (not recorded which).

DNA for the CDR3: TGTGCCAGCAGTTTCTACGGGGAGCTGTTTTTT. Amino acids: CASSFYGELFF. The chain combines TRBV27 with TRBJ2-2; no firm D call. Trimming pared 3 bases from V and 7 bases from J, leaving 3 bases between. CDR3 length equals 11 residues. Per germline, CDR1 MNHEY and CDR2 SMNVEV (reference sequence).